A single sample is the source of the 19 T cell receptor beta chains below, sequenced in a study of monozygotic twins with inflammatory bowel disease. TCRdb re-called the 5' RACE reads; one entry per CDR3 protein, DNA not given. Its listing shows 190,000 or so distinct CDR3 sequences. Input material: blood. These receptors originate from a human donor with ulcerative colitis or Crohn's disease, or a healthy co-twin of an affected twin (not recorded which).

The chain recombines TRBV6-5 with TRBJ1-1; TCRdb designates TRBD1, a call that cannot be tested without DNA. CDR3 length: 14 residues. Germline assignment: CDR1 MNHEY and CDR2 SVGAGI. The CDR3 reads CASRSRRGVTEAFF.

This chain joins TRBV27 and TRBJ2-7; there is no DNA to check the TCRdb D call of TRBD2. Germline lookup yields CDR1 MNHEY and CDR2 SMNVEV (reference sequence). CDR3 size: 14 residues. CDR3 amino acids: CASKLLGGTHEQYF.

The gene calls are TRBV19 and TRBJ1-4. CDR3 size: 14 residues. Germline V gives CDR1 LNHDA, CDR2 SQIVND (reference sequence). The CDR3 here is CASMRVGTNEKLFF.

The gene calls are TRBV20-1 and TRBJ1-1. Looked up from germline, CDR1 is DFQATT and CDR2 is SNEGSKA (reference sequence). This CDR3 has 14 residues. The CDR3 is CSARVGSGNTEAFF.

The V call is TRBV5-6, the J call TRBJ1-3; the TRBD1 assignment by TCRdb is unverifiable without DNA. CDR3 length: 16 amino acids. Germline CDR1 and CDR2: SGHDT and YYEEEE. The CDR3 is CASSLVGHQSGNTIYF.

The chain is built from TRBV5-6 and TRBJ1-5; TCRdb lists TRBD1, though no DNA is available to test this call. Germline V gene data show CDR1 as SGHDT and CDR2 as YYEEEE. This CDR3 region has 16 residues. The CDR3 protein is CASSSAGGSPYQPQHF.

The chain recombines TRBV5-6 with TRBJ2-5; the TCRdb D gene call, TRBD1, has no DNA to confirm it. In germline, CDR1 is SGHDT, CDR2 YYEEEE. The CDR3 sequence is 14 residues long. The CDR3 here is CASSLGAARETQYF. The whole variable domain, filled in from reference TRBV5-6 and TRBJ2-5, reads DAGVTQSPTHLIKTRGQQVTLRCSPKSGHDTVSWYQQALGQGPQFIFQYYEEEERQRGNFPDRFSGHQFPNYSSELNVNALLLGDSALYLCASSLGAARETQYFGPGTRLLVL.

V usage is TRBV29-1 and J usage is TRBJ2-1; no DNA is available, so the TRBD2 call from TCRdb remains unchecked. Looked up from germline, CDR1 is SQVTM and CDR2 is ANQGSEA. The CDR3 runs to 18 residues. CDR3 sequence: CSVQPSTASGGAGNEQFF.

The rearrangement joins TRBV6-1 to TRBJ1-6; TCRdb reports TRBD1, a call that lacks DNA to check it against. This CDR3 contains 17 residues. Germline loops: CDR1 MNHNS, CDR2 SASEGT. The chain's CDR3 is CASSADRSTGVNSPLHF.

The chain carries TRBV12-3 or TRBV12-4 and TRBJ2-7; the TCRdb D gene call, TRBD1, has no DNA to confirm it. CDR3 length equals 14 residues. The CDR3 loop is CASSLQRAYYEQYF.

The chain uses TRBV29-1 and TRBJ1-2; no DNA is available, so the TRBD1 call from TCRdb remains unchecked. The CDR3 is made up of 13 amino acids. The germline V gene has CDR1 SQVTM and CDR2 ANQGSEA. The CDR3 sequence is CSVETGEHYGYTF.

V usage is TRBV21-1 and J usage is TRBJ2-4; the D gene TCRdb calls, TRBD1, cannot be checked with no DNA. TRBV21-1 is reported as a pseudogene. This CDR3 is built from 17 residues. CDR3 sequence reads: CASSKDRGAIAKNIQYF.

The gene calls are TRBV12-3 or TRBV12-4 and TRBJ2-1; the D call of TRBD1 rests on TCRdb alone, since no DNA is present to check it. The CDR3 has 13 residues. CDR3 sequence reads: CASSVRDTNEQFF.

The chain links TRBV18 to TRBJ1-1; TCRdb's D call of TRBD1 is untestable without DNA. The CDR3 covers 15 residues. Looked up from germline, CDR1 is KGHSH and CDR2 is LQKENI. CDR3 loop: CASSPGQTMNTEAFF.

This chain connects TRBV13 to TRBJ2-6; TCRdb calls TRBD2, which cannot be checked without DNA. The CDR3 has 15 amino acids. Germline V gives CDR1 PRHDT, CDR2 FYEKMQ (reference sequence). CDR3: CASSRRYSGANVLTF.

The chain employs TRBV5-1 and TRBJ2-5; the TRBD1 assignment by TCRdb is unverifiable without DNA. The CDR3 is made up of 15 amino acids. Germline CDR1 is SGHRS and CDR2 is YFSETQ. The CDR3 loop reads CASKGQPSQQETQYF.

V and J are TRBV7-2 and TRBJ2-3; absent DNA, TCRdb's TRBD1 call cannot be checked. This CDR3 contains 14 residues. CDR1 is SGHTA and CDR2 is FQGNSA in the germline V gene. CDR3 loop: CASSRDRTTDTQYF.

This chain joins TRBV5-5 and TRBJ2-5; the TCRdb call, TRBD1, lacks DNA for checking. CDR1 is SGHKS and CDR2 is YYEKEE in the germline V gene (reference sequence). This CDR3 has 15 amino acids. The CDR3 sequence: CASSNDQGNRETQYF. Drawing the rest from reference TRBV5-5 and TRBJ2-5, the complete variable domain is DAGVTQSPTHLIKTRGQQVTLRCSPISGHKSVSWYQQVLGQGPQFIFQYYEKEERGRGNFPDRFSARQFPNYSSELNVNALLLGDSALYLCASSNDQGNRETQYFGPGTRLLVL.

The chain is built from TRBV29-1 and TRBJ1-5; the TCRdb D gene call, TRBD1, has no DNA to confirm it. The CDR3 consists of 13 residues. CDR1 is SQVTM and CDR2 is ANQGSEA in the germline V gene. The CDR3 sequence is CSVATGRVEPQHF.